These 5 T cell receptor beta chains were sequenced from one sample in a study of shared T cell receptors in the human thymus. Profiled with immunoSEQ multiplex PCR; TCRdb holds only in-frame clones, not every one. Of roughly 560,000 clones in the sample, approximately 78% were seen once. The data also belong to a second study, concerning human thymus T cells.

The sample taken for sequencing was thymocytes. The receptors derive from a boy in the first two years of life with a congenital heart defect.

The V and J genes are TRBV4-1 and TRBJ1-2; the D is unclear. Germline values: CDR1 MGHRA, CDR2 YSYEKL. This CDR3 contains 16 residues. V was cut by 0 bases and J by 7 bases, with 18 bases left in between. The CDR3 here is CASSQDTLISRGGYTF. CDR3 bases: TGCGCCAGCAGCCAAGACACTCTAATATCGAGAGGTGGCTACACCTTC.

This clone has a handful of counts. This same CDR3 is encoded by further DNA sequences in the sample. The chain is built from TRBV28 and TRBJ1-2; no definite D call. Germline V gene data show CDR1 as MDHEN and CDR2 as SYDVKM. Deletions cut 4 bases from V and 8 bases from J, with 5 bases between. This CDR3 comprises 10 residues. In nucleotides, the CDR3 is TGTGCCAGCAGTTCCGGGGGCTACACCTTC. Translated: CASSSGGYTF.

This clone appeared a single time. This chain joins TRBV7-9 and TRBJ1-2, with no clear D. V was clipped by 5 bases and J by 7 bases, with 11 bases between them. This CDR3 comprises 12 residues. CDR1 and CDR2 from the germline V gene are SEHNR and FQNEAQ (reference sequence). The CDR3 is CASSPGETGYTF. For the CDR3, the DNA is TGTGCCAGCAGCCCCGGGGAGACTGGCTACACCTTC.

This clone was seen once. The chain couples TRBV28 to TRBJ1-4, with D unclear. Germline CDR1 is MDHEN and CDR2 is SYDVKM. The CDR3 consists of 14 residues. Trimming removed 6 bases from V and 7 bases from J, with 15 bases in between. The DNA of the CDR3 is TGTGCCAGCAGCTCCTGGAGGGATCCTGAAAAACTGTTTTTT. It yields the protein CASSSWRDPEKLFF.

The CDR3 region is CASSSRYEQFF. The CDR3 region has the DNA TGTGCCAGCAGCTCCAGGTATGAGCAGTTCTTC. The genes are TRBV5-4 and TRBJ2-1; D unclear. Trimming pared 3 bases from V and 8 bases from J, leaving 6 bases between. There are 11 residues in the CDR3. Germline loops: CDR1 SGHNT, CDR2 YYREEE (reference sequence).